This T cell receptor beta chain was recorded in a study of shared clonotypes between healthy human individuals. Study-level background: Donor composition was a couple of women and a few men, aged 18 to 49.

This table comes from immunoSEQ multiplex PCR, and its TCRdb copy is limited to in-frame clones, with some not included. The sample lists some 2,500,000 clones; 85% to 95% were seen once. General study points: Even with large depth, rarefaction showed that sorted-subset sequencing was incomplete. Genetic and exposure-history diversity was limited by the few donors. Non-shared clonotypes were found to have lower generation probabilities than the clonotypes that were shared by all four of the sorted-subset donors.

Germline loops: CDR1 SGHTA, CDR2 FQGNSA. The CDR3 has 15 amino acids. Trimming pared 1 base from V and 1 base from J, leaving 10 bases between. Comments on this clone: Its matching antigen is unknown.

This rearrangement joins TRBV7-2 to TRBJ1-1; D gene ambiguous. This clonotype was sampled from a man between 18 and 35 years old in good health. Some clones in this sample may be carry-over from other donors' samples. Sample: naive CD4+ T cells from PBMCs. Subset denoted: CD45RA+ positively selected. The CDR3: CASSLVWEGNTEAFF. The DNA of the CDR3 is TGTGCCAGCAGCTTAGTGTGGGAGGGGAACACTGAAGCTTTCTTT.